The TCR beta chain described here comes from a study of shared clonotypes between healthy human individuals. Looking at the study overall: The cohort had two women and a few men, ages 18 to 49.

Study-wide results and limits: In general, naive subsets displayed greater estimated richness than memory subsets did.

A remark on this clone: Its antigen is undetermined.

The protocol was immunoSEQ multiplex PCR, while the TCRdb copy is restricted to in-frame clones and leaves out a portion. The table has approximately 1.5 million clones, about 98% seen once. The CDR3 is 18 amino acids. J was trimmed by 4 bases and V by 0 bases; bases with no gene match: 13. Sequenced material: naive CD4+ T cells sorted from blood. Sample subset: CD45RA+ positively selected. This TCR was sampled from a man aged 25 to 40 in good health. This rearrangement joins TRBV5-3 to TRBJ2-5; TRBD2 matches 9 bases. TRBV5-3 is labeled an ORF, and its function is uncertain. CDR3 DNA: TGTGCCAGAAGCTTGGCCCCAGGGCTGGGACTAGCAGGAGAGACCCAGTACTTC. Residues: CARSLAPGLGLAGETQYF.